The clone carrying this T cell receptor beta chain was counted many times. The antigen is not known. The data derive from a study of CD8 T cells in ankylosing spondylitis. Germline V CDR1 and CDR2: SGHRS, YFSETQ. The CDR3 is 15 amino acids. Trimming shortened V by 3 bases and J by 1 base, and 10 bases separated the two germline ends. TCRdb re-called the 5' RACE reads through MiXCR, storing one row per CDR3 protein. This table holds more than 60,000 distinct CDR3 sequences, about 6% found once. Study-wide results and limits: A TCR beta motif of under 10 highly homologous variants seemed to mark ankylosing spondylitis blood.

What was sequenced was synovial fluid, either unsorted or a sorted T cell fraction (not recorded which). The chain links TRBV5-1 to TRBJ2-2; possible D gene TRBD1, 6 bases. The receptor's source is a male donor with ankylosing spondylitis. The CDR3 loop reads CASSSRTVNTGELFF. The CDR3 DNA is TGCGCCAGCAGCTCACGGACAGTGAACACCGGGGAGCTGTTTTTT.